The 11 T cell receptor beta chains reported below all come from one sample, sequenced in a study of regulatory T cells in long-lasting Graves disease. Time point denoted: newly diagnosed GD, antithyroid drugs for less than 3 months. Making the TCR library involved RNA that had been extracted from PBMCs. Through Arm-PCR of CDR3 regions and iRepertoire HTBI primers, TCR beta libraries were built. TCRdb re-called the multiplex PCR reads with MiXCR, one entry per CDR3 protein. This table holds about 400,000 distinct CDR3 sequences, approximately 16% found once. The data also belong to a second study, concerning T cells in Graves' hyperthyroidism and ophthalmopathy.

Material: peripheral blood mononuclear cells (PBMCs), obtained at new diagnosis, from a patient treated with antithyroid drugs. The receptors were gathered from a woman between 35 and 50 years old with Graves disease.

This clonotype was seen more than once but under ten times. The chain carries TRBV29-1 and TRBJ2-7, with 11 positions matching TRBD2. This CDR3 is 14 amino acids long. The V segment lost 4 bases and the J segment 4 bases; nucleotides outside the gene matches: 6. CDR1 is SQVTM, CDR2 ANQGSEA, per germline. The CDR3 here is CSVALAGVAYEQYF. In DNA form, the CDR3 reads TGCAGCGTTGCACTAGCGGGAGTCGCGTACGAGCAGTACTTC.

For this clonotype: A read error may be the cause here, since a much bigger clone is one base away. The chain links TRBV14 to TRBJ2-2, with D possibly being TRBD2 (6 bases). The CDR3 consists of 16 residues. The V end was cut by 2 bases, the J end by 6 bases, with 16 bases between. The germline CDR1 and CDR2 sequences are SGHDN and FVKESK. CDR3 nucleotide sequence: TGTGCCAGCAGCCAACGGGGGAACCCAGGCGCCGGGGAGCTGTTTTTT. Translating it yields CASSQRGNPGAGELFF.

The rearrangement links TRBV5-1 to TRBJ2-1; D is unresolved. The CDR3 sequence is 17 residues long. The germline gives CDR1 SGHRS, CDR2 YFSETQ. V was pared by 4 bases and J by 3 bases, with 20 bases between. As DNA, the CDR3 is TGCGCCAGCAGCCCGCTTTGGGGTAGATCAGGCTACAATGAGCAGTTCTTC. Its translation is CASSPLWGRSGYNEQFF.

This clonotype turned up a few times. The chain has TRBV29-1 and TRBJ2-1; possible D gene TRBD2, 6 bases. CDR3 size: 11 residues. Germline-derived CDR1 and CDR2 are SQVTM and ANQGSEA. The V and J ends lost 7 bases and 6 bases respectively, with 10 bases between them. CDR3 region: CSAGSGNEQFF. DNA of the CDR3: TGCAGCGCCGGGAGTGGCAATGAGCAGTTCTTC.

This clonotype was picked up a small number of times. This chain links TRBV18 with TRBJ2-1, with TRBD2 identical over 8 bases. Germline values: CDR1 KGHSH, CDR2 LQKENI. The CDR3 covers 14 residues. Trimming cost V 6 bases and J 7 bases; bases outside gene matches: 8. CDR3 loop: CASSPGLGLNEQFF. DNA of the CDR3: TGTGCCAGCTCCCCGGGACTAGGACTAAATGAGCAGTTCTTC.

J is TRBJ2-1 and V is TRBV5-6; 9 bases line up with TRBD2. Germline V gives CDR1 SGHDT, CDR2 YYEEEE. This CDR3 is built from 13 residues. V was clipped by 2 bases and J by 6 bases; unmatched bases: 0. The CDR3: CASSFSGSNEQFF. CDR3 nucleotide sequence: TGTGCCAGCAGCTTTAGCGGGAGCAATGAGCAGTTCTTC.

The chain carries TRBV2 and TRBJ1-6; no definite D call. This CDR3 is 12 amino acids long. In germline, CDR1 is SNHLY, CDR2 FYNNEI. Trimming shortened V by 8 bases and J by 5 bases, and 7 bases separated the two germline ends. The CDR3 sequence: CASHSDNSPLHF. The DNA of the CDR3 is TGTGCCAGCCACTCAGATAATTCACCCCTCCACTTT.

This clonotype has at least ten counts. The rearrangement joins TRBV28 to TRBJ2-7; weak D call: TRBD2 (5 bases). The CDR3 sequence is 12 residues long. The V gene lost 6 bases and the J gene lost 3 bases, with 9 bases spanning the gap. Germline CDR1 is MDHEN and CDR2 is SYDVKM. CDR3 amino acids: CASRDGLYEQYF. The CDR3 DNA is TGTGCCAGCAGGGACGGACTCTACGAGCAGTACTTC.

This clonotype showed up many times. The genes are TRBV29-1 and TRBJ2-5; D unresolved. The CDR3 length is 13 residues. V was pared by 4 bases and J by 1 base, with 10 bases between. Germline assignment: CDR1 SQVTM and CDR2 ANQGSEA. CDR3 nucleotide sequence: TGCAGCGTTGCTTCTCACGGCCAAGAGACCCAGTACTTC. Protein: CSVASHGQETQYF. Combining the CDR3 with reference TRBV29-1 and TRBJ2-5 gives the whole variable domain SAVISQKPSRDICQRGTSLTIQCQVDSQVTMMFWYRQQPGQSLTLIATANQGSEATYESGFVIDKFPISRPNLTFSTLTVSNMSPEDSSIYLCSVASHGQETQYFGPGTRLLVL.

The chain couples TRBV9 to TRBJ1-2, with 7 nucleotides matching TRBD1. V trimming: 9 bases; J trimming: 2 bases; junction bases outside the gene matches: 10. This CDR3 region has 14 residues. Germline V CDR1 and CDR2: SGDLS, YYNGEE. The CDR3 here is CATSSQQGNYGYTF. CDR3 in DNA: TGTGCCACCTCCTCCCAACAGGGGAACTATGGCTACACCTTC.

This clonotype came up many times. This chain connects TRBV7-2 to TRBJ2-7; TRBD2 matches 15 bases. The CDR3 has 16 amino acids. Germline values: CDR1 SGHTA, CDR2 FQGNSA. The J segment lost 5 bases and the V segment lost 5 bases, leaving 7 bases of the junction unmatched. The CDR3 here is CASSPTGLAGGHEQYF. The CDR3 nucleotides are TGTGCCAGCAGCCCAACGGGACTAGCGGGAGGTCACGAGCAGTACTTC.